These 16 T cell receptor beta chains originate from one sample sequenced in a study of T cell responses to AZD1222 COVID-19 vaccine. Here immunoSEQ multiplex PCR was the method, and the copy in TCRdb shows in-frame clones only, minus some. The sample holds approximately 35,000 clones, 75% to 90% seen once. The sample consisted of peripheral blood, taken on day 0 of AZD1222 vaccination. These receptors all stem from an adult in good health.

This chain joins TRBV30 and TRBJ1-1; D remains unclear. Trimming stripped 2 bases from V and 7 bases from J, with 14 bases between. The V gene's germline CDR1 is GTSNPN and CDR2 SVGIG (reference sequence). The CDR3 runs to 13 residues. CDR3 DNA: TGTGCCTGGAGTCGGTCCCTGGGCGGTGAAGCTTTCTTT. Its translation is CAWSRSLGGEAFF. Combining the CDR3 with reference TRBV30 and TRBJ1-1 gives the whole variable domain SQTIHQWPATLVQPVGSPLSLECTVEGTSNPNLYWYRQAAGRGLQLLFYSVGIGQISSEVPQNLSASRPQDRQFILSSKKLLLSDSGFYLCAWSRSLGGEAFFGQGTRLTVV.

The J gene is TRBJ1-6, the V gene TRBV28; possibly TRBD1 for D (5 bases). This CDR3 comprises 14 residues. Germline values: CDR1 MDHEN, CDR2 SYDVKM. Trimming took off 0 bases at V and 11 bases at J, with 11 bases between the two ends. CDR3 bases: TGTGCCAGCAGTTTATGGGGACTCGGTCCACCCCTCCACTTT. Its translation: CASSLWGLGPPLHF.

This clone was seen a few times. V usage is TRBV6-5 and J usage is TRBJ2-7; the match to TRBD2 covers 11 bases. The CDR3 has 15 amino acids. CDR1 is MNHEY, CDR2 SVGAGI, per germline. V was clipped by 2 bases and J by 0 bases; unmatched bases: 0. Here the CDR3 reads CASSYTSGSSYEQYF. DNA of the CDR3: TGTGCCAGCAGTTACACTAGCGGGAGCTCCTACGAGCAGTACTTC.

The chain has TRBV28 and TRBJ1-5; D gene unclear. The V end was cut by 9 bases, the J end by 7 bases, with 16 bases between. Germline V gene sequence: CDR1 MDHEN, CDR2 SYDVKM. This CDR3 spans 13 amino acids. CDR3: CASYSGPGQPQHF. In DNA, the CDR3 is TGTGCCAGTTATAGCGGACCTGGACAGCCCCAGCATTTT.

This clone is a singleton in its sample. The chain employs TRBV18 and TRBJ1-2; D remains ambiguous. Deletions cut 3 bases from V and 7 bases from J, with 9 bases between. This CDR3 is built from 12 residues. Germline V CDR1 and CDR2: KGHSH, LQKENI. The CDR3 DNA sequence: TGTGCCAGCTCACCGGACCTCCCTGGCTACACCTTC. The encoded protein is CASSPDLPGYTF.

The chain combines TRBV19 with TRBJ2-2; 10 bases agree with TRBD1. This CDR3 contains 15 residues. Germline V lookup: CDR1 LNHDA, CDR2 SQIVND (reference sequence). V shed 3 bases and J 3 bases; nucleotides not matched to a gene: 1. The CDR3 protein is CASSIGTGDTGELFF. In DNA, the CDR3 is TGTGCCAGTAGTATCGGGACAGGGGACACCGGGGAGCTGTTTTTT.

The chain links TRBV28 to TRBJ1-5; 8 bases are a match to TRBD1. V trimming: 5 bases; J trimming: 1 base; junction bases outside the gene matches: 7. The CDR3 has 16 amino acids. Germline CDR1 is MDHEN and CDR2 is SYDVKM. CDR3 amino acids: CASSITQGVSNQPQHF. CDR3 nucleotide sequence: TGTGCCAGCAGTATCACACAGGGGGTGAGCAATCAGCCCCAGCATTTT.

CDR3 DNA: TGTGCCAGCAGCCAATCGACAGGGAGGAATTCACCCCTCCACTTT. Translating it yields CASSQSTGRNSPLHF. This sequence joins TRBV16 and TRBJ1-6, with 7 positions matching TRBD1. V gave up 0 bases and J gave up 7 bases; unmatched junction bases: 3. Germline V gene data show CDR1 as KGHSY and CDR2 as FQNENV. This CDR3 has 15 amino acids.

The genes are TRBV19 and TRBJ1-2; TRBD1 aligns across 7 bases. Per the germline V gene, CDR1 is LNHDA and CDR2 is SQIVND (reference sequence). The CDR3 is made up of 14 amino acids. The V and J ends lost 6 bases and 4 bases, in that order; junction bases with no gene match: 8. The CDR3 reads CASRTQGLGYGYTF. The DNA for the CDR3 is TGTGCCAGTAGGACACAGGGGCTCGGCTATGGCTACACCTTC.

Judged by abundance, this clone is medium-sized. CDR3 protein: CASSLDPISPYEQYF. CDR3 DNA: TGTGCCAGCAGCTTGGATCCCATTAGTCCCTACGAGCAGTACTTC. J is TRBJ2-7 and V is TRBV5-4, with D unclear. Trimming shortened V by 0 bases and J by 2 bases, and 12 bases separated the two germline ends. Germline assignment: CDR1 SGHNT and CDR2 YYREEE (reference sequence). CDR3 length equals 15 residues.

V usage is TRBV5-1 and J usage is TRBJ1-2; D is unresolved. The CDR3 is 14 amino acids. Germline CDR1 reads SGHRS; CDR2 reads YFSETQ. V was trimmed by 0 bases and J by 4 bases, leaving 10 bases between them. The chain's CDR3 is CASSLDRGSYGYTF. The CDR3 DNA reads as TGCGCCAGCAGCTTGGACAGAGGGAGCTATGGCTACACCTTC.

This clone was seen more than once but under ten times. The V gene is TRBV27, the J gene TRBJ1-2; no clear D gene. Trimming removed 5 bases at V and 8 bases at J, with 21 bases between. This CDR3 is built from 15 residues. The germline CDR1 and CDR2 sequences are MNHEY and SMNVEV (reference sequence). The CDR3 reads CASSLRMTDLGGYTF. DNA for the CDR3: TGTGCCAGCAGTCTAAGGATGACGGATTTGGGGGGCTACACCTTC.

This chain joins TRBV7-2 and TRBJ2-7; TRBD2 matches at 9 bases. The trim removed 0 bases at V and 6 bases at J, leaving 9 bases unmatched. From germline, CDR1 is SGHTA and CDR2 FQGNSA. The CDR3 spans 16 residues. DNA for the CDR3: TGTGCCAGCAGCTTAGCCGTTCTAGCGGGGAAATCCGAGCAGTACTTC. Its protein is CASSLAVLAGKSEQYF.

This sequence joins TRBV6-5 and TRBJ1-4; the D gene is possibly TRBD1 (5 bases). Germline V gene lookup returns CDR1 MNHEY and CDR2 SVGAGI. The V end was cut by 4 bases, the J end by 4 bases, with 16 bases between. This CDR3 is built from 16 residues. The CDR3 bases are TGTGCCAGCAGTTTGATTCCGGGACCTATTAATGAAAAACTGTTTTTT. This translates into CASSLIPGPINEKLFF.

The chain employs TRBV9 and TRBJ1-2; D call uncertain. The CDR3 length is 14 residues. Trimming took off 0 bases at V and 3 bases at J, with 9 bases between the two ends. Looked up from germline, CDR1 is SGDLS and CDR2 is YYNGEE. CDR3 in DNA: TGTGCCAGCAGCGTAGCCGACCGCTACTATGGCTACACCTTC. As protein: CASSVADRYYGYTF. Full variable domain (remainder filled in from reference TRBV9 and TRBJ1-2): DSGVTQTPKHLITATGQRVTLRCSPRSGDLSVYWYQQSLDQGLQFLIQYYNGEERAKGNILERFSAQQFPDLHSELNLSSLELGDSALYFCASSVADRYYGYTFGSGTRLTVV.

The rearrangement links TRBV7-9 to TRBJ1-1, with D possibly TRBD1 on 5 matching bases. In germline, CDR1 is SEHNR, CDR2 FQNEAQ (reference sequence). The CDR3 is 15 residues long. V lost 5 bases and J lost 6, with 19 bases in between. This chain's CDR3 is CASSAADGATAEAFF. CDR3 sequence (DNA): TGTGCCAGCAGCGCGGCGGATGGGGCCACGGCTGAAGCTTTCTTT.